This note documents a single TCR beta chain sequence. The antigen it binds to is not known. The input lacks base qualities; no much larger clone sits a single base away. Library preparation used the immunoSEQ multiplex PCR assay. In its TCRdb copy, this immuneACCESS table keeps in-frame sequences only and misses some clones. Where compared with another copy, unresolved V genes explain less than half of these, and the others have no known cause. Within this sample are about 44,000 clones, with approximately 96% of them counted one time only. The top ten hold roughly 1% of the sample. The data derive from a study of T cell changes during pregnancy in multiple sclerosis (dated by TCRdb to about 2019). About the full investigation: The study examined how the T cell repertoire changed over the course of pregnancy in women with multiple sclerosis.

The junction shows trimming of 1 base on V and 9 bases on J, plus 7 bases between the germline ends. The germline V gene sets CDR1 to LGHNA and CDR2 to YNFKEQ. Measured from the cysteine to the phenylalanine, the CDR3 is 12 residues long. Only the CDR3 part of the read is kept: 36 bases, read in frame from the first base. The sequence joins TRBV4-2 to TRBJ2-1, with the D gene uncertain. The source of this sequence is a female donor with multiple sclerosis, enrolled in a pregnancy study. The source was peripheral blood, collected in the second trimester of pregnancy. The CDR3 sequence is CASSQARFEQFF. The nucleotide sequence reads as follows: TGTGCCAGCAGCCAAGCTAGGTTTGAGCAGTTCTTC.